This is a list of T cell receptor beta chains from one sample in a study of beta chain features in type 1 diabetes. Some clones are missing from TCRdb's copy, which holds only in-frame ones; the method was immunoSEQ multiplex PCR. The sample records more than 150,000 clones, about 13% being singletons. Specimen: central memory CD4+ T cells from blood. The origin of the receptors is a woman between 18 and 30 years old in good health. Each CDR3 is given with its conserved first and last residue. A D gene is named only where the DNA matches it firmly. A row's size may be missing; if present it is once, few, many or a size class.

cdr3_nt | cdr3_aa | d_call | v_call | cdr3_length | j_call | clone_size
TGCGCCAGCAGCCAAGATCGGGGGGCCTCCTACGAGCAGTACTTC | CASSQDRGASYEQYF | - | TRBV4-3 | 15 | TRBJ2-7 | few
TGTGCCAGCAGGCCTCAGGGGGCGAGGTATGGCTACACCTTC | CASRPQGARYGYTF | TRBD1 | TRBV27 | 14 | TRBJ1-2 | -
TGTGCCAGCAGTGGGACACTGAGTACCAATCAGCCCCAGCATTTT | CASSGTLSTNQPQHF | - | TRBV2 | 15 | TRBJ1-5 | -
TGTGCCAGCAGCCCCAGGGGTGGAACTGAAGCTTTCTTT | CASSPRGGTEAFF | - | TRBV7-9 | 13 | TRBJ1-1 | few
TGTGCCAGCAGCCAGTACAATCGCGGAATCTCTGGGGCCAACGTCCTGACTTTC | CASSQYNRGISGANVLTF | - | TRBV14 | 18 | TRBJ2-6 | few
TGCGCCAGCAGCCGTCTGGGGGGATTGGGCGGCCGGTTCAATGAGCAGTTCTTC | CASSRLGGLGGRFNEQFF | - | TRBV5-1 | 18 | TRBJ2-1 | -
TGTGCCAGCAGCGCCGAGACTGGCCCCTCCTACAATGAGCAGTTCTTC | CASSAETGPSYNEQFF | - | TRBV11-2 | 16 | TRBJ2-1 | -
TGTGCCAGCATCGGTGACAGACAGCCCCAGCATTTT | CASIGDRQPQHF | - | TRBV28 | 12 | TRBJ1-5 | -
TGTGCCAGCAGCTTAGATTCCACGCCTAGGGGAAGAGGCGGGGAGCTGTTTTTT | CASSLDSTPRGRGGELFF | - | TRBV11-3 | 18 | TRBJ2-2 | -
TGTGCCAGCAGTTCTCTGGGGAGGGTTGGCGATCAAGAGACCCAGTACTTC | CASSSLGRVGDQETQYF | TRBD2 | TRBV27 | 17 | TRBJ2-5 | -
TGTGCCTGCAGGCCGGGACTATTCTACAATGAGCAGTTCTTC | CACRPGLFYNEQFF | TRBD2 | TRBV30 | 14 | TRBJ2-1 | few
TGTGCCAGTAGTAGAGGACAGGGATATTCTGAAGCTTTCTTT | CASSRGQGYSEAFF | TRBD1 | TRBV19 | 14 | TRBJ1-1 | -
TGTGCCTGGACTGGGGCATCTAATGAAAAACTGTTTTTT | CAWTGASNEKLFF | - | TRBV30 | 13 | TRBJ1-4 | -
TGTGCCAGCAGCGGACTTAGGACAGGAGAGACCCAGTACTTC | CASSGLRTGETQYF | TRBD1 | TRBV2 | 14 | TRBJ2-5 | -
TGCGCCAGCAGCATTACTAGCCCTAGCACAGATACGCAGTATTTT | CASSITSPSTDTQYF | - | TRBV5-1 | 15 | TRBJ2-3 | few
TGCGCCAGCAGCCAAGTAATTGCGGGGAGCTCCTACAATGAGCAGTTCTTC | CASSQVIAGSSYNEQFF | - | TRBV4-1 | 17 | TRBJ2-1 | few
TGTGCCAGCACCGATGCGGGGGCGCAAGGCGGGACCCAGTACTTC | CASTDAGAQGGTQYF | - | TRBV28 | 15 | TRBJ2-5 | few
TGTGCCAGCAGCACCGGGACAGGGAGGGTGAACACCATATATTTT | CASSTGTGRVNTIYF | TRBD1 | TRBV7-6 | 15 | TRBJ1-3 | -
TGTGCCAGCAGCCGCCCTACTAGCGGGAGGGATGAGCAGTTCTTC | CASSRPTSGRDEQFF | TRBD2 | TRBV5-6 | 15 | TRBJ2-1 | -
TGTGCCAGCAGCTTAGTGCAGGCTAGCGGGAGGGCCGGTGAGCAGTTCTTC | CASSLVQASGRAGEQFF | TRBD2 | TRBV7-2 | 17 | TRBJ2-1 | few